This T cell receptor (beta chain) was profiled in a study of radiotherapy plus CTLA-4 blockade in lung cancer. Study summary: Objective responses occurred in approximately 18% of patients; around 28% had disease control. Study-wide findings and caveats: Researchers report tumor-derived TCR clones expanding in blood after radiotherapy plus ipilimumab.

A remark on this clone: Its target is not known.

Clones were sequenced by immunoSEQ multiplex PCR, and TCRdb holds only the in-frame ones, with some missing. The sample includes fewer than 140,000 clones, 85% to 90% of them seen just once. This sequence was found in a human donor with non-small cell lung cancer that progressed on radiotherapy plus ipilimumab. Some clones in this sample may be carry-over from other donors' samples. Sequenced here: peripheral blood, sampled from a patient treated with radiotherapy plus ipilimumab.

The CDR3 here is CASNRARENNEKLFF. CDR3 DNA: TGTGCCAGTAACCGGGCCCGGGAAAATAATGAAAAACTGTTTTTT. The chain has TRBV19 and TRBJ1-4; no firm D call. The CDR3 has 15 amino acids. Per the germline V gene, CDR1 is LNHDA and CDR2 is SQIVND (reference sequence). V was cut by 7 bases and J by 4 bases, with 16 bases left in between.